Sequencing of this T cell receptor (beta chain) was carried out in a study of a mutant IDH1 vaccine in newly diagnosed glioma. Study context: Vaccine administration was initiated 4-6 weeks following radiotherapy alone, or with temozolomide cycles. Of the patients given treatment, 62.5% were male and 37.5% were female, and a mean age of around 44 years was recorded.

Data came from immunoSEQ multiplex PCR; TCRdb stores just in-frame clones and leaves some out. The sample yields roughly 60,000 clones, about 88% seen once. This clone showed up just a few times. Its antigen remains unidentified. Time point given: week 23, last vaccination. Doses of 300 ug of mutant IDH1 20-mer peptide were given with topical imiquimod. Every donor had a new WHO grade 3 or 4 astrocytoma that was IDH1-mutant, with loss of nuclear ATRX. V was trimmed by 10 bases and J by 1 base, leaving 16 bases between them. From germline, CDR1 is LNHDA and CDR2 SQIVND (reference sequence). There are 14 residues in the CDR3. Findings and caveats of the study: Among patients, 93.3% showed immune responses induced by the vaccine.

The sample consisted of PBMCs, taken from a glioma patient whose treatment included an IDH1 peptide vaccine. The TCR comes from a man younger than 45 with glioma. The chain couples TRBV19 to TRBJ1-1; TRBD1 might be the D (6 bases). The CDR3 region has the DNA TGTGCCACTAGGGGGTGGAGTTGGAACACTGAAGCTTTCTTT. It is translated as CATRGWSWNTEAFF.